The source of this T cell receptor beta chain is a study of OX40 agonist ivuxolimab in advanced cancers. Findings and limits, study-wide: Researchers report that CD8+ T cells had, on average, more expanded clones than CD4+.

About this clone itself: Its antigen is unidentified.

Autoimmune disease history or systemic immunosuppression led to patient exclusion. Assay used: immunoSEQ multiplex PCR; TCRdb lists only in-frame clones, some missing. This repertoire shows around 100,000 clones, roughly 90% found once; its top ten account for around 0.16%. The trim removed 5 bases at V and 4 bases at J, leaving 7 bases unmatched. In germline, CDR1 is MDHEN, CDR2 SYDVKM. CDR3 length: 16 residues. The rearrangement uses TRBV28 and TRBJ2-1; 11 bases fit TRBD2. The sample consisted of CD4+ or CD8+ T cells sorted from blood, taken in a trial of the OX40 agonist ivuxolimab. The sequence came from an adult with an advanced solid tumor such as melanoma, head and neck, liver or kidney cancer. The CDR3, as DNA: TGTGCCAGCAGTAGATTAGGGACTAGCGGTTACAATGAGCAGTTCTTC. Translating it yields CASSRLGTSGYNEQFF.